Each of the 31 T cell receptor beta chains below was sequenced from the same sample in a study of blood T cell repertoires in COVID-19 (dated by TCRdb to the early 2020s). The method was the immunoSEQ multiplex PCR assay. The table was pulled from immuneACCESS by TCRdb, which kept in-frame rearrangements only. Such tables lose some clones; where checked, under half of the loss comes from unresolved V genes, and the rest has no known cause. Counted in this sample were 100,000 or so clones; 85% to 95% of them appeared once. The ten largest clones represent 3% to 4% of the sample. The sequenced sample was peripheral blood. Receptors were obtained from a woman aged 45-60 years in a cohort sampled during active COVID-19.

The chain carries TRBV9 and TRBJ1-6; D remains unclear. Deletions cut 3 bases from V and 0 bases from J, with 13 bases between. CDR1 and CDR2 (germline): SGDLS, YYNGEE. CDR3 length equals 17 residues. The CDR3 protein is CASSGTGDRSYNSPLHF. The DNA for the CDR3 is TGTGCCAGCAGCGGGACCGGGGATCGCTCCTATAATTCACCCCTCCACTTT.

The J gene is TRBJ1-2, the V gene TRBV19, with 10 bases that match TRBD1. Unmatched junction bases numbered 6, after V lost 3 bases and J lost 5 bases. The CDR3 spans 15 residues. Germline V gene lookup returns CDR1 LNHDA and CDR2 SQIVND (reference sequence). CDR3 residues: CASSILLGQGYGYTF. The CDR3, as DNA: TGTGCCAGTAGTATTTTATTGGGACAGGGGTATGGCTACACCTTC. Based on the CDR3 plus reference TRBV19 and TRBJ1-2, the full variable domain is DGGITQSPKYLFRKEGQNVTLSCEQNLNHDAMYWYRQDPGQGLRLIYYSQIVNDFQKGDIAEGYSVSREKKESFPLTVTSAQKNPTAFYLCASSILLGQGYGYTFGSGTRLTVV.

V gene TRBV19 combines with J gene TRBJ1-6; TRBD1 might be the D (5 bases). V was shortened by 5 bases and J by 1 base, with 15 bases between the two germline ends. This CDR3 region has 17 residues. Germline V lookup: CDR1 LNHDA, CDR2 SQIVND (reference sequence). The CDR3 is CASSPRRGGSYNSPLHF. The CDR3 DNA follows: TGTGCCAGTAGTCCCCGTCGCGGGGGTTCCTATAATTCACCCCTCCACTTT.

The chain carries TRBV29-1 and TRBJ2-5, with 7 bases lining up with TRBD2. Looked up from germline, CDR1 is SQVTM and CDR2 is ANQGSEA. This CDR3 has 15 amino acids. After removal of 4 bases from V and 0 bases from J, the junction contained 8 bases not matched to a gene. The DNA for the CDR3 is TGCAGCGTTGGTTGGGACTACCCGTACCAAGAGACCCAGTACTTC. Amino acid sequence: CSVGWDYPYQETQYF.

The CDR3 loop is CASSLASATSWETQYF. DNA of the CDR3: TGTGCCAGCAGCTTGGCCAGTGCCACCTCGTGGGAGACCCAGTACTTC. The rearrangement joins TRBV5-5 to TRBJ2-5, with D unresolved. The V and J ends lost 0 bases and 5 bases respectively, with 17 bases between them. The CDR3 spans 16 residues. Germline values: CDR1 SGHKS, CDR2 YYEKEE (reference sequence).

The chain combines TRBV5-1 with TRBJ1-5, with a weak D call TRBD1 (6 bases). V lost 0 bases to trimming and J lost 9 bases, with 22 bases between them. In germline, CDR1 is SGHRS, CDR2 YFSETQ. The CDR3 extends over 17 amino acids. DNA of the CDR3: TGCGCCAGCAGCTTGGGGGGGCAGGACGTACCTGGATCGCCCCAGCATTTT. It translates to CASSLGGQDVPGSPQHF.

The chain links TRBV5-6 to TRBJ2-5; weak D call: TRBD1 (6 bases). The CDR3 extends over 15 amino acids. CDR1 and CDR2 from the germline V gene are SGHDT and YYEEEE. V was clipped by 1 base and J by 1 base, with 11 bases between them. DNA for the CDR3: TGTGCCAGCAGCTTGAGGGGGTCTACCCAAGAGACCCAGTACTTC. Protein sequence: CASSLRGSTQETQYF.

The genes are TRBV6-5 and TRBJ2-5, with D maybe TRBD1 (5 bases). The germline gives CDR1 MNHEY, CDR2 SVGAGI. V lost 7 bases to trimming and J lost 4 bases, with 16 bases between them. The CDR3 is 14 amino acids. The CDR3 bases are TGTGCCAGCACCTCGTCCAGGGTTCGAGAGACCCAGTACTTC. This translates into CASTSSRVRETQYF.

This clone was observed once. This chain links TRBV18 with TRBJ2-2, with 9 bases identical to TRBD1. This CDR3 is 16 amino acids long. Trimming removed 3 bases from V and 5 bases from J; junction bases left unmatched: 7. CDR1 and CDR2 from the germline V gene are KGHSH and LQKENI. CDR3: CASSPYAGTGTGELFF. CDR3 DNA: TGTGCCAGCTCACCCTATGCCGGGACAGGGACCGGGGAGCTGTTTTTT.

This chain connects TRBV9 to TRBJ2-1; 9 nucleotides match TRBD2. Germline V gives CDR1 SGDLS, CDR2 YYNGEE. The length of the CDR3 is 17 residues. V gave up 0 bases and J gave up 9 bases; unmatched junction bases: 13. CDR3 protein: CASSVGGTSFGAGEQFF. CDR3 bases: TGTGCCAGCAGCGTAGGTGGGACTAGCTTCGGAGCAGGTGAGCAGTTCTTC. Using reference TRBV9 and TRBJ2-1 for the parts outside the CDR3, the full variable domain is DSGVTQTPKHLITATGQRVTLRCSPRSGDLSVYWYQQSLDQGLQFLIQYYNGEERAKGNILERFSAQQFPDLHSELNLSSLELGDSALYFCASSVGGTSFGAGEQFFGPGTRLTVL.

This clone was detected a few times. This sequence joins TRBV5-1 and TRBJ2-1, with a possible D match to TRBD1 (5 bases). The CDR3 is 15 residues long. The V and J ends lost 0 bases and 8 bases respectively, with 15 bases between them. In germline, CDR1 is SGHRS, CDR2 YFSETQ. The CDR3 region is CASSLAGGRVHEQFF. The CDR3, as DNA: TGCGCCAGCAGCTTGGCGGGTGGCAGGGTCCATGAGCAGTTCTTC. Full variable domain (missing parts from reference TRBV5-1 and TRBJ2-1): KAGVTQTPRYLIKTRGQQVTLSCSPISGHRSVSWYQQTPGQGLQFLFEYFSETQRNKGNFPGRFSGRQFSNSRSEMNVSTLELGDSALYLCASSLAGGRVHEQFFGPGTRLTVL.

The genes are TRBV28 and TRBJ1-6; 7 positions agree with TRBD1. The V and J ends lost 6 bases and 7 bases, in that order; junction bases with no gene match: 6. In germline, CDR1 is MDHEN, CDR2 SYDVKM. The CDR3 runs 14 residues. CDR3 bases: TGTGCCAGCAGCCCCAGGGGGATGAATTCACCCCTCCACTTT. Translated: CASSPRGMNSPLHF.

The chain carries TRBV9 and TRBJ2-1; D gene uncertain. V was clipped by 0 bases and J by 2 bases, with 9 bases between them. CDR1 and CDR2 from the germline V gene are SGDLS and YYNGEE. There are 15 residues in the CDR3. DNA for the CDR3: TGTGCCAGCAGCGTAGCTTGGGCTCCCTACAATGAGCAGTTCTTC. Encoded protein: CASSVAWAPYNEQFF.

The J gene is TRBJ2-7, the V gene TRBV7-9; 14 nucleotides agree with TRBD2. V was pared by 5 bases and J by 3 bases, with 3 bases of the junction left unmatched. The CDR3 length is 15 residues. Germline loops: CDR1 SEHNR, CDR2 FQNEAQ (reference sequence). The CDR3 protein is CASSGGTSGSYEQYF. CDR3 in DNA: TGTGCCAGCAGCGGGGGGACTAGCGGGAGCTACGAGCAGTACTTC. Filled out from reference TRBV7-9 and TRBJ2-7, the complete variable domain reads DTGVSQNPRHKITKRGQNVTFRCDPISEHNRLYWYRQTLGQGPEFLTYFQNEAQLEKSRLLSDRFSAERPKGSFSTLEIQRTEQGDSAMYLCASSGGTSGSYEQYFGPGTRLTVT.

V gene TRBV29-1 combines with J gene TRBJ2-2, with TRBD2 matching 9 bases. The J segment lost 8 bases and the V segment lost 8 bases, leaving 6 bases of the junction unmatched. Per the germline V gene, CDR1 is SQVTM and CDR2 is ANQGSEA. This CDR3 comprises 12 residues. The CDR3 DNA is TGCAGCTGGGCGGGAGGGAAGGGGGAGCTGTTTTTT. Translated, it gives CSWAGGKGELFF.

This chain connects TRBV28 to TRBJ2-5; TRBD1 is a possible D gene (6 bases). Germline V gene data show CDR1 as MDHEN and CDR2 as SYDVKM. The germline V and J ends were trimmed by 3 bases and 5 bases, with 19 bases remaining between them. There are 16 residues in the CDR3. The CDR3 loop is CASSFGSGQMRETQYF. The CDR3 DNA sequence: TGTGCCAGCAGTTTTGGGTCTGGACAGATGAGGGAGACCCAGTACTTC.

J is TRBJ1-2 and V is TRBV18; 7 bases match TRBD1. J lost 1 base, V lost 6 bases, and 11 bases had no gene match. The CDR3 runs to 16 residues. Germline V CDR1 and CDR2: KGHSH, LQKENI. The CDR3 here is CASSPVQGQSNYGYTF. Here the CDR3 DNA reads TGTGCCAGCTCCCCAGTCCAGGGACAGAGTAACTATGGCTACACCTTC.

The count of this clone is one. The chain recombines TRBV28 with TRBJ2-7; D gene unclear. V lost 3 bases to trimming and J lost 1 base, with 10 bases between them. This CDR3 is 14 amino acids long. Germline-derived CDR1 and CDR2 are MDHEN and SYDVKM. For the CDR3, the DNA is TGTGCCAGCAGTTTCCCCGGTAATTCCTACGAGCAGTACTTC. As protein: CASSFPGNSYEQYF.

This chain links TRBV7-9 with TRBJ1-4; 8 bases match TRBD1. J gave up 14 bases and V 2 bases, and 10 bases lay outside the gene matches. The CDR3 extends over 14 amino acids. Germline V gene sequence: CDR1 SEHNR, CDR2 FQNEAQ (reference sequence). The CDR3 DNA reads TGTGCCAGCAGCTTAAGTGGGACAGGCCGGGGGCTGTTTTTT. Translating it yields CASSLSGTGRGLFF. Variable domain in full (rest from reference TRBV7-9 and TRBJ1-4): DTGVSQNPRHKITKRGQNVTFRCDPISEHNRLYWYRQTLGQGPEFLTYFQNEAQLEKSRLLSDRFSAERPKGSFSTLEIQRTEQGDSAMYLCASSLSGTGRGLFFGSGTQLSVL.

V usage is TRBV10-2 and J usage is TRBJ2-7; no reliable D call. The CDR3 is 15 amino acids. Trimming shortened V by 6 bases and J by 2 bases, and 17 bases separated the two germline ends. Germline values: CDR1 WSHSY, CDR2 SAAADI. In DNA, the CDR3 is TGCGCCAGCAGCCCCCCGGCAGGCCGTCCCTACGAGCAGTACTTC. Protein: CASSPPAGRPYEQYF.

The rearrangement joins TRBV7-9 to TRBJ2-7, with TRBD2 identical over 8 bases. Germline V CDR1 and CDR2: SEHNR, FQNEAQ (reference sequence). The CDR3 length is 15 residues. J lost 3 bases, V lost 5 bases, and 9 bases had no gene match. The CDR3 loop is CASSTGLGLNYEQYF. The CDR3 DNA sequence: TGTGCCAGCAGCACGGGACTAGGTCTAAACTACGAGCAGTACTTC. Using reference TRBV7-9 and TRBJ2-7 for the parts outside the CDR3, the full variable domain is DTGVSQNPRHKITKRGQNVTFRCDPISEHNRLYWYRQTLGQGPEFLTYFQNEAQLEKSRLLSDRFSAERPKGSFSTLEIQRTEQGDSAMYLCASSTGLGLNYEQYFGPGTRLTVT.

The chain combines TRBV5-1 with TRBJ1-1; tentative D call: TRBD1 (5 bases). Trimming pared 4 bases from V and 5 bases from J, leaving 12 bases between. CDR1 and CDR2 (germline): SGHRS, YFSETQ. The CDR3 is 13 amino acids. The CDR3 sequence: CASSGREFTEAFF. The CDR3 DNA sequence: TGCGCCAGCAGCGGCAGGGAATTTACTGAAGCTTTCTTT.

In its sample, this clone was seen once. This sequence joins TRBV6-5 and TRBJ1-2; 7 bases map to TRBD1. This CDR3 spans 14 amino acids. Per germline, CDR1 MNHEY and CDR2 SVGAGI. Unmatched junction bases numbered 12, after V lost 7 bases and J lost 7 bases. The CDR3 DNA is TGTGCCAGCATCCCCTATTCCCAGGGGGGTGGCTACACCTTC. Encoded protein: CASIPYSQGGGYTF.

This chain links TRBV5-3 with TRBJ1-5; no firm D call. TRBV5-3 is an ORF, and what it does is uncertain. This CDR3 is built from 16 residues. The ends were cut back, 0 bases at V and 2 bases at J, with 12 bases in the middle. CDR3 coding DNA: TGTGCCAGAAGCTTGGCCCAGAGGGTGCGCAATCAGCCCCAGCATTTT. This encodes CARSLAQRVRNQPQHF.

CDR3 coding DNA: TGCGCCAGCAGCCAAGTGGGGACACTGAACACTGAAGCTTTCTTT. Amino acids: CASSQVGTLNTEAFF. The chain recombines TRBV4-1 with TRBJ1-1; TRBD1 is a possible D gene (6 bases). Trimming left V 1 base short and J 0 bases short, with 9 bases between. CDR3 length equals 15 residues. CDR1 and CDR2 (germline): MGHRA, YSYEKL.

This clone showed up just once. One end of the junction varies from germline; a read error may be responsible. CDR3 coding DNA: TGTGCCAGCAGCCAGAGGGGACTAGCCGGAGGGAACGCCGGGGAGCTGTTTTTT. This sequence encodes CASSQRGLAGGNAGELFF. The V gene is TRBV3-1 (or the pseudogene TRBV3-2), the J gene TRBJ2-2; 9 bases fit TRBD2. The CDR3 is made up of 18 amino acids. Germline CDR1 reads LGHDT; CDR2 reads YNNKEL (reference sequence).

The chain is built from TRBV5-4 and TRBJ2-3, with 9 bases matching TRBD2. The CDR3 is 15 residues long. Germline V gives CDR1 SGHNT, CDR2 YYREEE (reference sequence). V dropped 2 bases and J dropped 2; count of bases not matched to a gene: 3. CDR3 DNA: TGTGCCAGCAGCTTCCAGCGGGGGGCCACAGATACGCAGTATTTT. Residues: CASSFQRGATDTQYF.

The chain has TRBV11-3 and TRBJ2-2; 7 bases match TRBD2. Trimming at V came to 3 bases and at J to 4 bases, leaving 2 bases not matched to a gene. This CDR3 is built from 14 residues. Germline V gene lookup returns CDR1 SGHNT and CDR2 YENEEA. The CDR3 DNA is TGTGCCAGCAGCTTCGGGGGGATCACCGGGGAGCTGTTTTTT. This encodes CASSFGGITGELFF. Full variable domain (outside the CDR3, taken from reference TRBV11-3 and TRBJ2-2): EAGVVQSPRYKIIEKKQPVAFWCNPISGHNTLYWYLQNLGQGPELLIRYENEEAVDDSQLPKDRFSAERLKGVDSTLKIQPAELGDSAVYLCASSFGGITGELFFGEGSRLTVL.

This sequence joins TRBV9 and TRBJ2-7; 10 bases are shared with TRBD1. In germline, CDR1 is SGDLS, CDR2 YYNGEE. V was clipped by 2 bases and J by 7 bases; unmatched bases: 6. This CDR3 comprises 14 residues. The CDR3 spells CASSVGQGDWEQYF. DNA of the CDR3: TGTGCCAGCAGCGTCGGACAGGGGGACTGGGAGCAGTACTTC.

The rearrangement joins TRBV27 to TRBJ1-5, with D unclear. With 3 bases removed from V and 4 bases from J, the gap between germline ends came to 10 bases. The CDR3 has 14 amino acids. Per germline, CDR1 MNHEY and CDR2 SMNVEV (reference sequence). In DNA, the CDR3 is TGTGCCAGCAGTTTGGGTCGGGGAAATCAGCCCCAGCATTTT. Its protein product is CASSLGRGNQPQHF.

V and J are TRBV5-1 and TRBJ2-3; 11 bases map to TRBD2. This CDR3 has 19 amino acids. Losses at the gene ends were 3 bases for V and 0 bases for J; bases not matched to a gene: 12. Per germline, CDR1 SGHRS and CDR2 YFSETQ. The CDR3 DNA reads as TGCGCCAGCAGCTGGGGGGAAATCGGACTAGCGGGTAGCACAGATACGCAGTATTTT. It yields the protein CASSWGEIGLAGSTDTQYF.